The rows below give T cell receptor beta chains drawn from one sample of a study of shared clonotypes between healthy human individuals. Assay used: immunoSEQ multiplex PCR; TCRdb lists only in-frame clones, some missing. The profile shows about 2.1 million clones, about 93% of them singletons. Specimen: naive CD8+ T cells from PBMCs. The receptors were sampled from a man between 18 and 35 years old in good health. Some clones in this sample may be carry-over from other donors' samples. CDR3s include the opening cysteine and the closing phenylalanine or tryptophan. The D gene is left open where the match is weak. Size is stated for part of the rows, as once, few or many counts, or as a class when the clone is expanded.

NA	TRBV7-6	TRBJ2-1	TRBD2	TGTGCCAGCAGCTCCACAACGGGGGGTGAGCAGTTCTTC	CASSSTTGGEQFF
NA	TRBV28	TRBJ2-7	TRBD2	TGTGCCAGCAGTTTTGCAGTGGCTAGCGGTCGTCTGAACTTC	CASSFAVASGRLNF
NA	TRBV2	TRBJ1-4	NA	TGTGCCAGCAGTGAAGCGGGGTCCCCCAATGAAAAACTGTTTTTT	CASSEAGSPNEKLFF
NA	TRBV9	TRBJ2-7	TRBD1	TGTGCCAGCAGCGCACAGGGGTCTCCTAGGGAGCAGTACTTC	CASSAQGSPREQYF
NA	TRBV13	TRBJ2-7	TRBD2	TGTGCCAGCAGCCCCGGACTAGCGGGGTACGAGCAGTACTTC	CASSPGLAGYEQYF
NA	TRBV6-6	TRBJ1-5	NA	TGTGCCAGCAGGAAGACGGCGATACGCAATCAGCCCCAGCATTTT	CASRKTAIRNQPQHF
NA	TRBV27	TRBJ2-3	NA	TGTGCCAGCAGTTTTTTAGCGGGCACAGATACGCAGTATTTT	CASSFLAGTDTQYF
NA	TRBV4-3	TRBJ1-3	TRBD1	TGCGCCAGCAGCCAGGACAGGGGGAAGGTGCCCATATATTTT	CASSQDRGKVPIYF
NA	TRBV14	TRBJ2-1	TRBD2	TGTGCCAGCAGATCAAGCGGGAGGGCTCTCAACAATGAGCAGTTCTTC	CASRSSGRALNNEQFF
NA	TRBV9	TRBJ2-7	TRBD2	TGTGCCAGCAGCGTAGCTAGCGGGACCTACGAGCAGTACTTC	CASSVASGTYEQYF
NA	TRBV6-5	TRBJ2-7	NA	TGTGCCAGCAGTTACGGTGGGGGTTCCTACGAGCAGTACTTC	CASSYGGGSYEQYF
NA	TRBV5-6	TRBJ1-2	NA	TGTGCCAGCAGCTTGGGTATTTCTGGACTTGGCTACACCTTC	CASSLGISGLGYTF
few	TRBV13	TRBJ1-1	NA	TGTGCCAGCAGCTTTAATTGGAACACTGAAGCTTTCTTT	CASSFNWNTEAFF
NA	TRBV27	TRBJ2-5	NA	TGTGCCAGCAGTCCCCAGACAGAGTACCAAGAGACCCAGTACTTC	CASSPQTEYQETQYF
NA	TRBV13	TRBJ1-2	NA	TGTGCCAGCAGCTTATGGGGCAGGGATGGCTACACCTTC	CASSLWGRDGYTF
NA	TRBV30	TRBJ2-3	NA	TGTGCCTGGAGTGTTGGCACCGCTAGCACAGATACGCAGTATTTT	CAWSVGTASTDTQYF
NA	TRBV7-9	TRBJ2-7	TRBD2	TGTGCCAGCAGCTTAGCCCTTGTGGCGGGGGAGGGTTTCTACGAGCAGTACTTC	CASSLALVAGEGFYEQYF
NA	TRBV5-5	TRBJ1-1	NA	TGTGCCAGCAGCTTGGATAAGTTCACTGAAGCTTTCTTT	CASSLDKFTEAFF
NA	TRBV15	TRBJ2-7	NA	TGTGCCACCAGCGCCGCCGGCCTGTACGAGCAGTACTTC	CATSAAGLYEQYF
NA	TRBV27	TRBJ1-5	NA	TGTGCCAGCAGTTTGACTGGGTCCAATCAGCCCCAGCATTTT	CASSLTGSNQPQHF
NA	TRBV2	TRBJ2-1	TRBD2	TGTGCCAGCACCTCTGGGACTAGCGGCTACAATGAGCAGTTCTTC	CASTSGTSGYNEQFF
NA	TRBV9	TRBJ2-2	NA	TGTGCCAGCAGCCTGGGACAAGCGAACACCGGGGAGCTGTTTTTT	CASSLGQANTGELFF
NA	TRBV7-9	TRBJ1-6	TRBD1	TGTGCCAGCAGCGGTCGACAGGGGAGTTCACCCCTCCACTTT	CASSGRQGSSPLHF
once	TRBV27	TRBJ2-1	TRBD2	TGTGCCAGCAGTTGGAGCGGGAGCCCCTACAATGAGCAGTTCTTC	CASSWSGSPYNEQFF
NA	TRBV5-1	TRBJ2-7	TRBD1	TGCGCCAGCAGCTCGGGGACAGTACACTACGAGCAGTACTTC	CASSSGTVHYEQYF
NA	TRBV14	TRBJ1-1	NA	TGTGCCAGCAGCCCGGATACCGGGACACCTCCAAACACTGAAGCTTTCTTT	CASSPDTGTPPNTEAFF
NA	TRBV30	TRBJ1-5	NA	TGTGCCTGGAGTACCGATAGCAATCAGCCCCAGCATTTT	CAWSTDSNQPQHF
NA	TRBV11-2	TRBJ1-3	NA	TGTGCCAGCAGCTTAGGCGGGGTACCTGGAAACACCATATATTTT	CASSLGGVPGNTIYF
once	TRBV4-3	TRBJ2-5	NA	TGCGCCAGCAGCCGTGGCCAGGGGATGAGAGAGACCCAGTACTTC	CASSRGQGMRETQYF
NA	TRBV19	TRBJ1-1	NA	TGTGCCAGTAGTATTGTGTCAGTCTTAAACACTGAAGCTTTCTTT	CASSIVSVLNTEAFF
NA	TRBV15	TRBJ2-5	NA	TGTGCCACCAGCAGTGGCCAGAGGGAGACCCAGTACTTC	CATSSGQRETQYF
NA	TRBV27	TRBJ2-7	TRBD1	TGTGCCAGCCGTGGAAGACAGGGGGCTCCCTACGAGCAGTACTTC	CASRGRQGAPYEQYF
NA	TRBV10-3	TRBJ1-1	NA	TGTGCCATCAGGGGGGACGGGATGAACACTGAAGCTTTCTTT	CAIRGDGMNTEAFF
NA	TRBV29-1	TRBJ2-1	NA	TGCAGCCTTGGCCCTGTAAAGGCTAACAATGAGCAGTTCTTC	CSLGPVKANNEQFF
NA	TRBV27	TRBJ2-5	NA	TGTGCCAGCAGTTTATGGAATAGTAAGGAGACCCAGTACTTC	CASSLWNSKETQYF
NA	TRBV27	TRBJ2-1	TRBD2	TGTGCCAGCAGTTTCCACCTAGCGGGAGGTTGGGAGCAGTTCTTC	CASSFHLAGGWEQFF
NA	TRBV7-8	TRBJ2-1	TRBD1	TGTGCCAGCAGCTTGGGGCCGGGACAGGGGTTTCATGAGCAGTTCTTC	CASSLGPGQGFHEQFF
NA	TRBV28	TRBJ1-5	NA	TGTGCCAGCAGGACCCGGGGCAGCCATAGCAATCAGCCCCAGCATTTT	CASRTRGSHSNQPQHF
NA	TRBV5-4	TRBJ2-1	TRBD2	TGTGCCAGCAGCGGCGGGACTAGCGGAACCTACAATGAGCAGTTCTTC	CASSGGTSGTYNEQFF
NA	TRBV13	TRBJ2-2	NA	TGTGCCAGCAGCCAGGGTGGGGACACCGGGGAGCTGTTTTTT	CASSQGGDTGELFF
NA	TRBV14	TRBJ2-1	NA	TGTGCCAGCAGCCAAGGGAACTCTCTAAGCTCCTACAATGAGCAGTTCTTC	CASSQGNSLSSYNEQFF
NA	TRBV15	TRBJ2-2	NA	TGTGCCACCAGCAGAGATGTTGGGCGGTCCACCGGGGAGCTGTTTTTT	CATSRDVGRSTGELFF
NA	TRBV10-3	TRBJ2-7	NA	TGTGCCATCAGTGAGTCTATTGAGCAGTACTTC	CAISESIEQYF
NA	TRBV7-9	TRBJ2-1	TRBD2	TGTGCCAGCACCTCGACTAGCGGGAACTACAATGAGCAGTTCTTC	CASTSTSGNYNEQFF
NA	TRBV28	TRBJ1-1	NA	TGTGCCAGCAGTCACCAGGGGAACACTGAAGCTTTCTTT	CASSHQGNTEAFF